What follows describes a single T cell receptor (beta chain). The treatment here: preoperative locoregional IRX-2 cytokine immunotherapy. This entry comes from a study of preoperative IRX-2 immunotherapy in early breast cancer. The germline V gene encodes CDR1 KGHSH and CDR2 LQKENI. The CDR3 is 13 residues long. Trimming stripped 2 bases from V and 2 bases from J, with 6 bases between. The table came from immunoSEQ multiplex PCR; TCRdb's copy has only in-frame clones and leaves some out. The sample has over 60,000 clones, around 94% seen once. Sampling was done from a patient treated with IRX-2 immunotherapy. The chain joins TRBV18 to TRBJ2-5; no clear D gene. The receptor was isolated from a human donor with breast cancer. CDR3 nucleotides: TGTGCCAGCTCACCAGCCCAGCAAGAGACCCAGTACTTC. This gives the protein CASSPAQQETQYF. The complete variable domain, with remaining parts taken from reference TRBV18 and TRBJ2-5, reads NAGVMQNPRHLVRRRGQEARLRCSPMKGHSHVYWYRQLPEEGLKFMVYLQKENIIDESGMPKERFSAEFPKEGPSILRIQQVVRGDSAAYFCASSPAQQETQYFGPGTRLLVL.